Below, 21 T cell receptor beta chains from the same sample are listed, as sequenced in a study of T cell repertoires in cytomegalovirus infection. TCRdb reprocessed the reads with MiXCR, giving one entry per CDR3 protein. Here the sample spans roughly 230,000 distinct CDR3 sequences, over 15% being singletons. Source material: CD8+ T cells from PBMCs. Receptor source: a human donor in good health (CMV status not recorded). Some clones in this sample may be carry-over from other donors' samples.

V gene TRBV28 combines with J gene TRBJ1-3; D gene uncertain. Between the trimmed V and J ends, which lost 2 bases and 4 bases, there was a span of 9 bases. The germline V gene has CDR1 MDHEN and CDR2 SYDVKM. The CDR3 contains 14 residues. CDR3 sequence: CASSLMGLGNTIYF. The CDR3 bases are TGTGCCAGCAGTTTAATGGGTCTCGGAAACACCATATATTTT.

This clonotype was found many times. This rearrangement joins TRBV7-2 to TRBJ1-5, with D unclear. From germline, CDR1 is SGHTA and CDR2 FQGNSA. V was cut by 5 bases and J by 7 bases, with 21 bases left in between. CDR3 length equals 16 residues. CDR3 in DNA: TGTGCCAGCAGCCAAGGTCTCACCAGCTGGGCCCAGCCCCAGCATTTT. As protein: CASSQGLTSWAQPQHF.

This clonotype was seen a few times. One junction end does not reproduce the germline sequence, and a read error may be involved. The J gene is TRBJ2-5, the V gene TRBV29-1; 15 bases fit TRBD2. CDR3 size: 13 residues. Germline lookup yields CDR1 SQVTM and CDR2 ANQGSEA. The CDR3: CSATGTSGGPLDF. The CDR3 nucleotides are TGCAGCGCCACAGGGACTAGCGGGGGGCCACTGGACTTC.

This chain links TRBV5-6 with TRBJ2-3; 7 bases are shared with TRBD2. With 2 bases clipped from V and 0 bases from J, the junction kept 6 bases outside the gene matches. Germline assignment: CDR1 SGHDT and CDR2 YYEEEE. The CDR3 extends over 16 amino acids. This chain's CDR3 is CASSFGTTLSTDTQYF. Written as DNA, the CDR3 is TGTGCCAGCAGCTTTGGGACTACTCTTAGCACAGATACGCAGTATTTT.

V is TRBV19 and J is TRBJ2-2, with no clear D. This CDR3 comprises 16 residues. CDR1 and CDR2 from the germline V gene are LNHDA and SQIVND (reference sequence). V was shortened by 3 bases and J by 2 bases, with 13 bases between the two germline ends. CDR3 region: CASSIQHSINTGELFF. In nucleotides, the CDR3 is TGTGCCAGTAGTATCCAACATTCAATAAACACCGGGGAGCTGTTTTTT.

V gene TRBV20-1 combines with J gene TRBJ2-2; 7 nucleotides line up with TRBD1. Trimming cost V 6 bases and J 1 base; bases outside gene matches: 5. From germline, CDR1 is DFQATT and CDR2 SNEGSKA (reference sequence). This CDR3 is built from 14 residues. The CDR3 coding sequence is TGCAGTGCGCCGGACAGGCTGAACACCGGGGAGCTGTTTTTT. This gives the protein CSAPDRLNTGELFF.

The rearrangement links TRBV10-3 to TRBJ2-2, with unresolved D. CDR3 length equals 16 residues. Germline CDR1 ENHRY, CDR2 SYGVKD. V was pared by 10 bases and J by 5 bases, with 23 bases between. The DNA for the CDR3 is TGTGCCACCCGCTCTTTCGGCCGCTCGAGGACCGGGGAGCTGTTTTTT. It specifies CATRSFGRSRTGELFF.

This clonotype was counted only a few times. The DNA for the CDR3 is TGTGCCAGCGGGTTCAACACCGGGGAGCTGTTTTTT. Amino acid sequence: CASGFNTGELFF. This sequence joins TRBV9 and TRBJ2-2; no reliable D call. This CDR3 has 12 amino acids. V lost 7 bases, J lost 2 bases, and 6 bases lay in between. Per the germline V gene, CDR1 is SGDLS and CDR2 is YYNGEE.

This chain uses TRBV5-4 with TRBJ2-7; no firm D call. The ends were cut back, 3 bases at V and 3 bases at J, with 13 bases in the middle. The CDR3 sequence is 14 residues long. CDR1 is SGHNT, CDR2 YYREEE, per germline (reference sequence). The DNA of the CDR3 is TGTGCCAGCAGCTCGCCTTCCAGATTCTACGAGCAGTACTTC. Its protein product is CASSSPSRFYEQYF.

This clonotype was picked up a small number of times. The chain has TRBV20-1 and TRBJ2-4; D may be TRBD2 (5 bases). Germline lookup yields CDR1 DFQATT and CDR2 SNEGSKA (reference sequence). This CDR3 spans 19 amino acids. Trimming removed 0 bases at V and 2 bases at J, with 23 bases between. CDR3 nucleotide sequence: TGCAGTGCTAGAGATCGGAGGCTCTTTGTGATGTTTACCAAAAACATTCAGTACTTC. This sequence encodes CSARDRRLFVMFTKNIQYF.

In the case of this clonotype: Its ends do not fully match the called genes, so a read error is possible. The chain joins TRBV5-8 to TRBJ1-3; D unclear. This CDR3 is 10 amino acids long. CDR1 SGHTS and CDR2 YDEGEE come from the germline V gene. The CDR3 DNA sequence: TGTGCCAGCAGACTCACCTTGGGCGGTTTT. Amino acid sequence: CASRLTLGGF.

This clonotype was seen a handful of times. The chain is built from TRBV6-5 and TRBJ1-2; D is uncertain. Looked up from germline, CDR1 is MNHEY and CDR2 is SVGAGI. V lost 0 bases to trimming and J lost 6 bases, with 11 bases between them. The CDR3 extends over 14 amino acids. The CDR3 region is CASSYSARPDGYTF. The CDR3 bases are TGTGCCAGCAGTTACTCGGCCCGGCCCGATGGCTACACCTTC.

At least ten counts were recorded for this clonotype. The genes are TRBV10-3 and TRBJ2-7; tentatively, D is TRBD1 or TRBD2 (5 bases each). Trimming removed 4 bases at V and 0 bases at J, with 13 bases between. Germline V gene sequence: CDR1 ENHRY, CDR2 SYGVKD. The CDR3 is made up of 15 amino acids. The DNA for the CDR3 is TGTGCCATCAGTGTTACCAGGGACGACTCCTACGAGCAGTACTTC. Translating gives CAISVTRDDSYEQYF.

This clonotype was counted a few times. The genes are TRBV5-6 and TRBJ2-1; TRBD2 is a possible D gene (5 bases). The germline gives CDR1 SGHDT, CDR2 YYEEEE. V was pared by 3 bases and J by 7 bases, with 14 bases between. The CDR3 spans 14 residues. CDR3 sequence: CASSSQLEVNEQFF. The CDR3, as DNA: TGTGCCAGCAGCTCGCAACTAGAAGTAAATGAGCAGTTCTTC.

This chain links TRBV29-1 with TRBJ2-7; the D gene is possibly TRBD1 (5 bases). The ends were cut back, 6 bases at V and 0 bases at J, with 12 bases in the middle. The CDR3 contains 13 residues. From germline, CDR1 is SQVTM and CDR2 ANQGSEA. Here the CDR3 DNA reads TGCAGCGTAGTCGACAGAGACTCCTACGAGCAGTACTTC. Translation: CSVVDRDSYEQYF.

In this sample, this clonotype turned up a few times. The chain joins TRBV6-2 or TRBV6-3 to TRBJ1-1; D may be TRBD1 (5 bases). The germline CDR1 and CDR2 sequences are MNHEY and SVGEGT. V was clipped by 0 bases and J by 7 bases, with 12 bases between them. The CDR3 has 14 residues. CDR3 amino acids: CASSYSGGAFEAFF. The CDR3 nucleotides are TGTGCCAGCAGTTACTCTGGGGGTGCCTTTGAAGCTTTCTTT.

This clonotype was found a few times. This chain connects TRBV20-1 to TRBJ2-7, with D possibly TRBD1 on 6 matching bases. Germline V CDR1 and CDR2: DFQATT, SNEGSKA (reference sequence). V dropped 5 bases and J dropped 0 bases, with 11 bases sitting between them. This CDR3 has 13 residues. CDR3 loop: CSAYTGSSYEQYF. For the CDR3, the DNA is TGCAGTGCTTATACAGGGAGCTCCTACGAGCAGTACTTC.

There are many counts of this clonotype. The chain uses TRBV7-2 and TRBJ1-1; no clear D gene. The CDR3 sequence is 15 residues long. Trimming cost V 1 base and J 0 bases, with 9 bases left between them. Germline CDR1 reads SGHTA; CDR2 reads FQGNSA. CDR3 in DNA: TGTGCCAGCAGCTTAGTGATAAGCATGAACACTGAAGCTTTCTTT. It specifies CASSLVISMNTEAFF.

This clonotype was recorded at least ten times. This chain connects TRBV11-1 to TRBJ2-1, with no clear D. Trimming removed 0 bases at V and 7 bases at J, with 7 bases between. This CDR3 is built from 13 residues. From germline, CDR1 is SGHAT and CDR2 FQDESV (reference sequence). In DNA, the CDR3 is TGTGCCAGCAGCTTAGCGCCCATAAATGAGCAGTTCTTC. It is translated as CASSLAPINEQFF.

The chain is built from TRBV6-5 and TRBJ2-5; the match to TRBD1 covers 8 bases. With 2 bases clipped from V and 0 bases from J, the junction kept 2 bases outside the gene matches. This CDR3 comprises 15 residues. Looked up from germline, CDR1 is MNHEY and CDR2 is SVGAGI. The CDR3 loop is CASSYLDRDQETQYF. The CDR3 nucleotides are TGTGCCAGCAGTTACCTGGACAGGGACCAAGAGACCCAGTACTTC.

This clonotype was found many times. J is TRBJ1-1 and V is TRBV7-2, with TRBD1 matching over 10 bases. The CDR3 covers 14 residues. Trimming took 0 bases from V and 10 from J; bases not matched to a gene: 5. CDR1 SGHTA and CDR2 FQGNSA come from the germline V gene. The CDR3 loop is CASSLAGTGVTAFF. CDR3 DNA sequence: TGTGCCAGCAGCTTAGCCGGGACAGGGGTTACAGCTTTCTTT.